The text below deals with one T cell receptor (beta chain). Antigen unknown. This specimen comes from a study of T cell responses to AZD1222 COVID-19 vaccine. Points from the study as a whole: Recipients of AZD1222 seropositive at baseline numbered only six or seven. Samples come after the peak T cell response, not at day 14.

Generated by immunoSEQ multiplex PCR, the TCRdb table keeps only in-frame clones and is missing some. Among 65,000 to 90,000 clones listed, 87% were seen once. The CDR3 sequence is 15 residues long. Trimming cost V 6 bases and J 9 bases; bases outside gene matches: 12. CDR1 is MRHNA and CDR2 is SNTAGT in the germline V gene. V gene TRBV6-4 combines with J gene TRBJ2-1, with 9 bases that match TRBD2. This TCR came from an adult who received the AZD1222 COVID-19 vaccine. The sample was peripheral blood, taken 28 days after the second AZD1222 dose. The CDR3 DNA follows: TGTGCCAGCAGCCCTACCCGCGGGAGGGGGAGTGAGCAGTTCTTC. Its protein is CASSPTRGRGSEQFF.